This T cell receptor beta chain was found in a study of T cell responses to AZD1222 COVID-19 vaccine. In germline, CDR1 is MNHEY, CDR2 SMNVEV (reference sequence). The germline V and J ends were trimmed by 6 bases and 3 bases, with 11 bases remaining between them. This CDR3 is built from 13 residues. Study-level points and caveats: Reportedly, nearly half the spike-specific TCRs target unmutated variant regions. All repertoire sampling was performed exclusively after the peak T cell response. Spike-specific TCR breadth and depth both grew after two AZD1222 doses. The number of AZD1222 recipients seropositive at baseline was only 6 or 7.

With respect to this clone: The antigen is not known.

Sequencing was performed with immunoSEQ multiplex PCR; in TCRdb, only in-frame clones are kept and a portion is missing. The data show 95,000 to 150,000 clones, roughly 91% seen once. The source of this sequence is an adult in good health. The material sequenced was peripheral blood, taken on day 0 of MenACWY control vaccination. The gene calls are TRBV27 and TRBJ2-5; D gene unclear. CDR3 residues: CASSTVVEETQYF. The CDR3 bases are TGTGCCAGCAGCACCGTAGTTGAAGAGACCCAGTACTTC.